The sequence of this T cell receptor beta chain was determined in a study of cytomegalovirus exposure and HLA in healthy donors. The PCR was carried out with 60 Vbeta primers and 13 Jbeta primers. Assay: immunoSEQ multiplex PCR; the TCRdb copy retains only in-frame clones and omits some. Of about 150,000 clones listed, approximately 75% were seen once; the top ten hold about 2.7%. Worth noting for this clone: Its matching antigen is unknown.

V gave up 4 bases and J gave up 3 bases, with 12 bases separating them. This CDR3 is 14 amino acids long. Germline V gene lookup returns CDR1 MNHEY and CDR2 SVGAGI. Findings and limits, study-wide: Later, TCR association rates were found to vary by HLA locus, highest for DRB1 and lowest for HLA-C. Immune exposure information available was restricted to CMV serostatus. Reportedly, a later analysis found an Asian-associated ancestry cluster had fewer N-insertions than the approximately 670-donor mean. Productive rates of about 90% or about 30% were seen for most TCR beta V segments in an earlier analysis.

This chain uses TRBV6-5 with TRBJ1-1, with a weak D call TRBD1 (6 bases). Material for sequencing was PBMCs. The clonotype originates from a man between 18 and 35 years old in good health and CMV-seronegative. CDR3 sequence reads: CASSWGPGDTEAFF. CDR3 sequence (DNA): TGTGCCAGCAGTTGGGGTCCAGGGGACACTGAAGCTTTCTTT.